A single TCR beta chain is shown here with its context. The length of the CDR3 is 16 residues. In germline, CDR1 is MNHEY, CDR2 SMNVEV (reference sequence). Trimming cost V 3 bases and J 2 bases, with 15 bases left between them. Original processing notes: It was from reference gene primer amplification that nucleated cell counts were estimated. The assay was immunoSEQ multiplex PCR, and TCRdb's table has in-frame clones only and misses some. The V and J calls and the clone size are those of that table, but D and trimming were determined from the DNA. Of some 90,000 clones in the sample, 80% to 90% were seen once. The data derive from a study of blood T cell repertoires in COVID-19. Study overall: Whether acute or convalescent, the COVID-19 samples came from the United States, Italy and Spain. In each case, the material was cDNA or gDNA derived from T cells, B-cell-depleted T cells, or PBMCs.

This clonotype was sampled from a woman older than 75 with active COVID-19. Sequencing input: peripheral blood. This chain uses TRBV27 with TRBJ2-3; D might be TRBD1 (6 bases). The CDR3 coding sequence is TGTGCCAGCAGTTTGCCGACAGGACTCAACACAGATACGCAGTATTTT. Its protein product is CASSLPTGLNTDTQYF.